The present T cell receptor beta chain was sequenced within a study of T cells after yellow fever vaccination (dated by TCRdb to between 2017 and 2020). Concerning the study at large: Libraries from fractions with low cell numbers were prepared with the SMART-Seq v4 Ultra Low Input RNA kit. Blood was drawn at multiple timepoints before and after primary and secondary immunization, with bulk PBMC replicates and cell subsets isolated. Two healthy male donors, one aged 18 to 29 and one aged 30 to 40 years, made up the cohort. Bulk TCR alpha and beta repertoires were sequenced longitudinally to track T-cell clones before and after primary and booster YFV17D yellow fever vaccination.

On this clonotype: Which antigen it targets is not known. No qualities accompany the bases; no much larger clone lies one base away.

CDR1 and CDR2 are drawn from the germline V gene (reference sequence): LGHDT, YNNKEL. The CDR3 numbers 14 residues from cysteine through phenylalanine. Only the CDR3 DNA is retained, 42 bases long and in frame from the first base. V and J are trimmed by 3 bases and 6 bases, and the gene matches miss 4 bases of the junction. Beyond this particular receptor, the publication reports: FACS-sorted repertoires could contain abundant contaminating clonotypes from the bulk population, so computational filtering was required. The secondary T-cell response was weaker than the primary response but faster, peaking on day 5 instead of day 15. A small share of clonotypes occurred in both CD4 and CD8 compartments, likely arising from convergent recombination. Most clones expanded after primary vaccination were re-detected after the booster (96% of CD4 and approximately 89% of CD8), suggesting broad memory maintenance. Because the study included only a couple of donors, the extent to which the findings can be generalized is limited.

The instrument given in TCRdb is Illumina NovaSeq 6000. TCR cDNA was synthesized by 5'RACE template switching, through which a universal primer site and unique molecular identifiers were introduced. Priming for cDNA synthesis came from both the TCR alpha and TCR beta constant segments. Library amplification involved two PCR steps, and the second step added sample barcodes and sequencing adapters. Libraries were sequenced on Illumina HiSeq 2500 (2x100 bp) or NovaSeq (2x150 bp). The source study handled its data this way. MIGEC was used to demultiplex reads and collapse the reads into UMI consensus sequences, and MiXCR was used for V(D)J alignment. Using edgeR on replicate PBMC samples, clonotypes were called vaccine-responding if FDR was below 0.01 and the log2 fold change was above 5 up to day 15. Each bulk clonotype was labeled CD4 or CD8 based on which sequenced repertoire, CD4 or CD8, contained the clonotype at higher abundance. The public reads were run again by TCRdb, first through fastp at Q25 and then through MiXCR, and only productive beta chains were kept. CDR3 protein sequences are deduplicated, and each keeps its most common genes and DNA. These V and J calls derive from TCRdb rather than the authors' analysis. Within this sample are some 340,000 distinct CDR3 sequences, with about 10% of them counted one time only. In total, the top ten clones hold roughly 3% of the sample.

This sample's treatment or condition label indicates: live attenuated yellow fever vaccine strain. PBMCs were isolated from peripheral blood using a standard Ficoll-Paque protocol. Dynabeads CD4 and CD8 positive selection kits were used to isolate CD4 and CD8 T-cell fractions. RNA was extracted with TriZol from bulk PBMCs, CD4 and CD8 fractions, and dextramer-positive and dextramer-negative fractions. This clonotype originated in a man aged 18-30 years who received the YFV17D yellow fever vaccine. This chain is built from TRBV3-1 and TRBJ2-4, with TRBD1 identical over 8 junction bases. The material sequenced was CD4+ T cells sorted from PBMCs, taken 45 days after the yellow fever booster vaccination. The nucleotide sequence reads TGTGCCAGCAGCCACACCGACAGGGGAAACATTCAGTACTTC. This gives the protein CASSHTDRGNIQYF.